Below, one TCR beta chain is given with its context. The antigen remains undetermined. The source of the sample is a study of neoadjuvant nivolumab and ipilimumab in lung cancer. Here immunoSEQ multiplex PCR was the method, and the copy in TCRdb shows in-frame clones only, minus some. The profile covers 30,000 to 45,000 clones, with 85% to 90% appearing a single time and 2.5% to 3.5% taken by the ten largest. The CDR3 loop spans 16 amino acids. Germline CDR1 reads SGDLS; CDR2 reads YYNGEE. V shed 3 bases, J shed 1 base, and the junction held 6 bases outside the gene matches. The study's findings and limits: Pathologic regression was not significantly tied to TCR clonality. From pretherapy to surgery, tumor richness and clonality rose with dual therapy.

This sequence was found in an adult with non-small cell lung cancer. Source: peripheral blood, taken before neoadjuvant nivolumab, alone or with ipilimumab. The chain recombines TRBV9 with TRBJ2-2; TRBD1 matches 7 bases. CDR3 region: CASSASDRVNTGELFF. Written as DNA, the CDR3 is TGTGCCAGCAGCGCATCAGACAGGGTGAACACCGGGGAGCTGTTTTTT.